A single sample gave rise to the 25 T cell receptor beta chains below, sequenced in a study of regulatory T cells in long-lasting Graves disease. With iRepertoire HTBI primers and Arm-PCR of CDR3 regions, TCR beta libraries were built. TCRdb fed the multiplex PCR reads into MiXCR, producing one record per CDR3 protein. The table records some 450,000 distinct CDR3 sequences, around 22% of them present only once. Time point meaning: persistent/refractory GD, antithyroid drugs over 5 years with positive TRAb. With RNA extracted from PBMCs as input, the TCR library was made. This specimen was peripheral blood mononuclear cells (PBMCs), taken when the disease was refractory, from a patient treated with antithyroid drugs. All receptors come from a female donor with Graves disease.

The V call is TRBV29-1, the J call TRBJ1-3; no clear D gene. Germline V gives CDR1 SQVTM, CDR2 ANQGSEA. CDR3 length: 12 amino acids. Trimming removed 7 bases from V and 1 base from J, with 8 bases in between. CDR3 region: CSAGLSGNTIYF. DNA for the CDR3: TGCAGCGCCGGACTATCTGGAAACACCATATATTTT.

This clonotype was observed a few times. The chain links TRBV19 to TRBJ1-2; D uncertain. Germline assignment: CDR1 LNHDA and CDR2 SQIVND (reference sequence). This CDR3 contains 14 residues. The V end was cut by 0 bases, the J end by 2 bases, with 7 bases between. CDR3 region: CASSIDPGNYGYTF. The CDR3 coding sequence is TGTGCCAGTAGTATAGATCCCGGGAACTATGGCTACACCTTC.

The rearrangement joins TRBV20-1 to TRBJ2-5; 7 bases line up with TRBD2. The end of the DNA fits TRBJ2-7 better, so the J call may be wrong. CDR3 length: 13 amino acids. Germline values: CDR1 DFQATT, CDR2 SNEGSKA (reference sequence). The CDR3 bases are TGCAGTGCTAGGGGGGGGTTATCCTACGAGCAGTACTTC. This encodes CSARGGLSYEQYF.

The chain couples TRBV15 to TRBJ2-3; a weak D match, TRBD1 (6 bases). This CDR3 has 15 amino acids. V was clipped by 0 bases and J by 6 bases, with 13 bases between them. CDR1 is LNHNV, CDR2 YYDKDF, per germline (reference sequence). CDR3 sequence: CATSRDSFGGDTQYF. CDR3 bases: TGTGCCACCAGCAGAGATAGTTTTGGGGGCGATACGCAGTATTTT.

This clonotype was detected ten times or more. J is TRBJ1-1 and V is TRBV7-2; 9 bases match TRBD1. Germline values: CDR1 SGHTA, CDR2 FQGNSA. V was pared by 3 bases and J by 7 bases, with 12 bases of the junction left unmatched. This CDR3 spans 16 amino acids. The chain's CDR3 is CASSFRLTGGASEAFF. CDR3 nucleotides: TGTGCCAGCAGCTTTAGACTCACAGGGGGCGCGAGTGAAGCTTTCTTT.

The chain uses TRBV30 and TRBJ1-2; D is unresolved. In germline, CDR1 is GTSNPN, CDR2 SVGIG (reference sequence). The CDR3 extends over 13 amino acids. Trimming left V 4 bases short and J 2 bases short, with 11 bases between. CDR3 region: CAWIARLNYGYTF. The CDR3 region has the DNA TGTGCCTGGATAGCGCGACTGAACTATGGCTACACCTTC.

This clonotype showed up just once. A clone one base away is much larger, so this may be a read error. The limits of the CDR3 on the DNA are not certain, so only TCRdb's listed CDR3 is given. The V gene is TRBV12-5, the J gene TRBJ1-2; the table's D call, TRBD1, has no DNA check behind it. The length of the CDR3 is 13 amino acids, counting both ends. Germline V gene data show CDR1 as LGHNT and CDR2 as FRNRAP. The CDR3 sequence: CAKPRQPNYGCTF.

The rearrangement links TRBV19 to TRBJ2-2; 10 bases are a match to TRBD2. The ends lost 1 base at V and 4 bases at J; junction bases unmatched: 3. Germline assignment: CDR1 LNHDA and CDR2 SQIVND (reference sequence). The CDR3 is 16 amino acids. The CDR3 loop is CASSIGASGGTGELFF. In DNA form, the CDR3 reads TGTGCCAGTAGTATAGGTGCTAGCGGGGGCACCGGGGAGCTGTTTTTT.

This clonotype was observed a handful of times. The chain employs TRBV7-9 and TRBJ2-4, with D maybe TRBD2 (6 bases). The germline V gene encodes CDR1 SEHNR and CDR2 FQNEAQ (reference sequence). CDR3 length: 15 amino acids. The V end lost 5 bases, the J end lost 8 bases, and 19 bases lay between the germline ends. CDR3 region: CASSPSDGSKDIQYF. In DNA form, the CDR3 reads TGTGCCAGCAGCCCCTCCGACGGGAGTAAGGACATTCAGTACTTC. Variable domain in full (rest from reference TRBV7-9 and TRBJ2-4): DTGVSQNPRHKITKRGQNVTFRCDPISEHNRLYWYRQTLGQGPEFLTYFQNEAQLEKSRLLSDRFSAERPKGSFSTLEIQRTEQGDSAMYLCASSPSDGSKDIQYFGAGTRLSVL.

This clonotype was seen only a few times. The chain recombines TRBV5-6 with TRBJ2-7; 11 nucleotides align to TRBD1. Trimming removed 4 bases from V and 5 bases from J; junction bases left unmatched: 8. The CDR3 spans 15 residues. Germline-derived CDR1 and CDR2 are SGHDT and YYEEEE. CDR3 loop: CASSPWGQGVDEQYF. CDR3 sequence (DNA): TGTGCCAGCAGCCCCTGGGGACAGGGGGTCGACGAGCAGTACTTC.

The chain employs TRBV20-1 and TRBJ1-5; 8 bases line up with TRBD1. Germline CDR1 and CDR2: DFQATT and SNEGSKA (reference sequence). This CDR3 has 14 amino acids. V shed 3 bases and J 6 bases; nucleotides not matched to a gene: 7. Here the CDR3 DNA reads TGCAGTGCTAGTGCCCGGACAGGGCGTCAGCCCCAGCATTTT. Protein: CSASARTGRQPQHF.

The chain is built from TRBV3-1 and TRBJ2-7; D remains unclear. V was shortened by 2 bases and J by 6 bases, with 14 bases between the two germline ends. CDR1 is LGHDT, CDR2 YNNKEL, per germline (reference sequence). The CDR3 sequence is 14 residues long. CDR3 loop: CASSQFDARFEQYF. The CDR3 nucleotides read TGTGCCAGCAGCCAATTTGATGCGCGATTCGAGCAGTACTTC.

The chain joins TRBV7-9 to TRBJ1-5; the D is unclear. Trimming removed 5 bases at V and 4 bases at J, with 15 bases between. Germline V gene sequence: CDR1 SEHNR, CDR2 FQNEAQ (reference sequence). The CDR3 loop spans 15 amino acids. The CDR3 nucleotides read TGTGCCAGCAGCCCTGACGGAGGTGGAAATCAGCCCCAGCATTTT. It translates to CASSPDGGGNQPQHF.

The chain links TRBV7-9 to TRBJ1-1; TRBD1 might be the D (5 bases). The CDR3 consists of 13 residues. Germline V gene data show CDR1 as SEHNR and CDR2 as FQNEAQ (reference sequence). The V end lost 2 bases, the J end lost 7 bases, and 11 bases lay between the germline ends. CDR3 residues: CASSLIGASEAFF. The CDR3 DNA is TGTGCCAGCAGCTTAATAGGGGCAAGTGAAGCTTTCTTT.

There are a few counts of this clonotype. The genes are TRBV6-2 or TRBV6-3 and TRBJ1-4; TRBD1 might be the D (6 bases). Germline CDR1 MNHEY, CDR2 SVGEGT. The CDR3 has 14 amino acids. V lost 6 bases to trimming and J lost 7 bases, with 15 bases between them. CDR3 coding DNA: TGTGCCAGCAGCAGACAGGTGTTGTTTGAAAAACTGTTTTTT. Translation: CASSRQVLFEKLFF.

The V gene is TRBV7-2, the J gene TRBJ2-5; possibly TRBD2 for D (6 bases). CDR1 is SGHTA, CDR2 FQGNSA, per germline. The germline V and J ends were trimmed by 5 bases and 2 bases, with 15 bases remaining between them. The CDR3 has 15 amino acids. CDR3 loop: CASSIGAGEQETQYF. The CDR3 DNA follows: TGTGCCAGCAGCATAGGAGCGGGCGAGCAAGAGACCCAGTACTTC.

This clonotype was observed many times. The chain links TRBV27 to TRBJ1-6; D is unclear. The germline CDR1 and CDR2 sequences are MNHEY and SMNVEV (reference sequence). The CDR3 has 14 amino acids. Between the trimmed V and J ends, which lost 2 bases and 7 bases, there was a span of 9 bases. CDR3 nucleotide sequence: TGTGCCAGCAGTTTAGAACCGCTCAATTCACCCCTCCACTTT. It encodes CASSLEPLNSPLHF.

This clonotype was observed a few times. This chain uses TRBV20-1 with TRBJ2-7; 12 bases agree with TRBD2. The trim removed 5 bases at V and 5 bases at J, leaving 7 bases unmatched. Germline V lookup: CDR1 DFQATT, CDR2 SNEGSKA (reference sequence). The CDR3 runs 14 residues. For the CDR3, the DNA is TGCAGTGCTCCGCGACTAGCGGGAGATCACGAGCAGTACTTC. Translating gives CSAPRLAGDHEQYF.

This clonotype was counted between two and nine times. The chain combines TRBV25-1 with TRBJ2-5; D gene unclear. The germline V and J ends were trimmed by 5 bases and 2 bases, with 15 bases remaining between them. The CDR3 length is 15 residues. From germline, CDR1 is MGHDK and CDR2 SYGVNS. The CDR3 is CASSPKGSSQETQYF. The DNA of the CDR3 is TGTGCCAGCAGTCCGAAGGGATCCTCACAAGAGACCCAGTACTTC. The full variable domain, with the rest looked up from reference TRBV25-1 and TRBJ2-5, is EADIYQTPRYLVIGTGKKITLECSQTMGHDKMYWYQQDPGMELHLIHYSYGVNSTEKGDLSSESTVSRIRTEHFPLTLESARPSHTSQYLCASSPKGSSQETQYFGPGTRLLVL.

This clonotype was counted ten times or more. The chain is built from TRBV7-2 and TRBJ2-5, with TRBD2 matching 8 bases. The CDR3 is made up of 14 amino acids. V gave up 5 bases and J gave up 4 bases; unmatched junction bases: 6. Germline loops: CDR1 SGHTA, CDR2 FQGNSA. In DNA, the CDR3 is TGTGCCAGCAGCCGGTCGGGGGGGCGAGAGACCCAGTACTTC. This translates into CASSRSGGRETQYF.

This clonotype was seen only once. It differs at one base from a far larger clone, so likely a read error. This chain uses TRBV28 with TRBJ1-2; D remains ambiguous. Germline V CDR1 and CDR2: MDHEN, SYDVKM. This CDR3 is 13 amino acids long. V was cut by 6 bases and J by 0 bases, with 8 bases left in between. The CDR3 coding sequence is TGTGCCAGCAGCACCACAGCTAACTATGGCTACACCTTC. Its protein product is CASSTTANYGYTF.

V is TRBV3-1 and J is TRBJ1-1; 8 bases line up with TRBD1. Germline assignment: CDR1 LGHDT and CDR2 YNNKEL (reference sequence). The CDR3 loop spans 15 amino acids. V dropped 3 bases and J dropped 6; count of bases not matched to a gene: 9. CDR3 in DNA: TGTGCCAGCAGCCATGGAACAGGGGGGCGGTCTGAAGCTTTCTTT. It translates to CASSHGTGGRSEAFF.

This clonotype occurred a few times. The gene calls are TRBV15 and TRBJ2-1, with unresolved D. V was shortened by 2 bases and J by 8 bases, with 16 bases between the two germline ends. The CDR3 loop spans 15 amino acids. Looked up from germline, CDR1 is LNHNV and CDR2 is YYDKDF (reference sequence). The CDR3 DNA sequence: TGTGCCACCAGCAGACGGGCCAGCCCGACGGATGAGCAGTTCTTC. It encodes CATSRRASPTDEQFF. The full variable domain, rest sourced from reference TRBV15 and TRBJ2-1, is DAMVIQNPRYQVTQFGKPVTLSCSQTLNHNVMYWYQQKSSQAPKLLFHYYDKDFNNEADTPDNFQSRRPNTSFCFLDIRSPGLGDTAMYLCATSRRASPTDEQFFGPGTRLTVL.

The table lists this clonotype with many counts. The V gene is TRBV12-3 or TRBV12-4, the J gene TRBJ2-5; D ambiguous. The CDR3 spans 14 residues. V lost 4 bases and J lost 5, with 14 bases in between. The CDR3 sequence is CASSSSRKAETQYF. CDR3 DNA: TGTGCCAGCAGTTCGTCGAGAAAGGCGGAGACCCAGTACTTC.

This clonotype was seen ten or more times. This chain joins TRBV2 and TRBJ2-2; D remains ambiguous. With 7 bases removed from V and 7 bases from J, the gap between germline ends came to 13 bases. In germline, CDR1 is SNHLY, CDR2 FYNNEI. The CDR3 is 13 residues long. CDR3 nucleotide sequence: TGTGCCAGCATCCCGGTGGGGTACGGGGAGCTGTTTTTT. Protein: CASIPVGYGELFF.